Detailed here is one T cell receptor beta chain. The data belong to a study of T-cell reconstitution after alpha-beta-depleted transplantation in children. A TCRbeta library incorporating unique molecular identifiers was prepared. TCRdb independently ran MiXCR on the PCR reads; one entry per CDR3 protein. The sample consists of around 580,000 distinct CDR3 sequences, about a quarter of them appearing once. This CDR3 region has 13 residues. Germline V gene lookup returns CDR1 DFQATT and CDR2 SNEGSKA (reference sequence). Germline trimming cut 1 base from V and 3 bases from J; bases unmatched to any gene: 3.

The receptor's source is a boy younger than two with Wiskott-Aldrich syndrome, due to receive a stem cell transplant. The rearrangement uses TRBV20-1 and TRBJ2-7, with TRBD1 matching over 7 bases. The starting material was PBMCs, obtained before TCRalphabeta/CD19-depleted stem cell transplant. This CDR3 reads CSARVHRGYEQYF. The CDR3 DNA reads as TGCAGTGCTAGAGTTCACAGGGGCTACGAGCAGTACTTC.